The 30 T cell receptor beta chains below all came from one sample that was sequenced in a study of shared clonotypes between healthy human individuals. Generated by immunoSEQ multiplex PCR, the TCRdb table keeps only in-frame clones and is missing some. Of 2.3 million or so clones listed, about 92% are singletons. Sequenced material: naive CD4+ T cells from PBMCs. Subset described: CD45RA+ positively selected. The receptors originated from a man aged 18 to 30 in good health. Some clones in this sample may be carry-over from other donors' samples.

The gene calls are TRBV4-1 and TRBJ1-2; weak D call: TRBD1 (5 bases). Looked up from germline, CDR1 is MGHRA and CDR2 is YSYEKL. With 2 bases removed from V and 8 bases from J, the gap between germline ends came to 12 bases. The CDR3 is made up of 13 amino acids. The CDR3 sequence is CASSQLGRGGYTF. In DNA, the CDR3 is TGCGCCAGCAGCCAACTCGGCCGGGGGGGCTACACCTTC.

The chain combines TRBV5-1 with TRBJ2-1; D uncertain. The CDR3 runs to 13 residues. Germline CDR1 reads SGHRS; CDR2 reads YFSETQ. V lost 0 bases and J lost 10, with 11 bases in between. CDR3 protein: CASSLEGSGEQFF. The CDR3 nucleotides read TGCGCCAGCAGCTTGGAGGGCTCAGGCGAGCAGTTCTTC.

The V call is TRBV5-4, the J call TRBJ2-1; D might be TRBD1 (6 bases). The CDR3 extends over 16 amino acids. Trimming took 2 bases from V and 7 from J, leaving 19 bases between them. Per germline, CDR1 SGHNT and CDR2 YYREEE (reference sequence). The CDR3 sequence: CASSFEVSTGINEQFF. The CDR3 DNA sequence: TGTGCCAGCAGCTTTGAAGTCTCGACAGGCATAAATGAGCAGTTCTTC. Using reference TRBV5-4 and TRBJ2-1 for the parts outside the CDR3, the full variable domain is ETGVTQSPTHLIKTRGQQVTLRCSSQSGHNTVSWYQQALGQGPQFIFQYYREEENGRGNFPPRFSGLQFPNYSSELNVNALELDDSALYLCASSFEVSTGINEQFFGPGTRLTVL.

This clone was seen only once. This same CDR3 is encoded by further DNA sequences in the sample. The chain uses TRBV5-1 and TRBJ2-1, with D possibly TRBD2 on 6 matching bases. CDR1 SGHRS and CDR2 YFSETQ come from the germline V gene. The V gene lost 4 bases and the J gene lost 0 bases, with 11 bases spanning the gap. This CDR3 contains 15 residues. The CDR3 is CASSPGGSSYNEQFF. Written as DNA, the CDR3 is TGCGCCAGCAGCCCCGGGGGAAGCTCCTACAATGAGCAGTTCTTC.

The chain carries TRBV6-1 and TRBJ1-5; D is uncertain. The germline V gene has CDR1 MNHNS and CDR2 SASEGT. The CDR3 extends over 15 amino acids. Between the trimmed V and J ends, which lost 2 bases and 2 bases, there was a span of 10 bases. This chain's CDR3 is CASSEPRVRNQPQHF. As DNA, the CDR3 is TGTGCCAGCAGTGAACCAAGGGTCCGCAATCAGCCCCAGCATTTT.

This chain links TRBV5-4 with TRBJ2-2; 7 positions match TRBD1. The germline gives CDR1 SGHNT, CDR2 YYREEE (reference sequence). Unmatched junction bases numbered 3, after V lost 3 bases and J lost 1 base. This CDR3 has 15 amino acids. The chain's CDR3 is CASSWGQMNTGELFF. DNA of the CDR3: TGTGCCAGCAGCTGGGGACAGATGAACACCGGGGAGCTGTTTTTT.

The gene calls are TRBV7-2 and TRBJ2-7, with TRBD2 matching over 8 bases. This CDR3 is 12 amino acids long. From germline, CDR1 is SGHTA and CDR2 FQGNSA. Germline trimming cut 4 bases from V and 12 bases from J; bases unmatched to any gene: 8. CDR3 nucleotide sequence: TGTGCCAGCAGCTCTTTACCGGGAGGGACGTACTTC. Protein sequence: CASSSLPGGTYF.

The chain is built from TRBV7-9 and TRBJ1-1; D may be TRBD1 (6 bases). Germline values: CDR1 SEHNR, CDR2 FQNEAQ (reference sequence). V lost 2 bases and J lost 4, with 11 bases in between. This CDR3 has 14 residues. The DNA of the CDR3 is TGTGCCAGCAGCTTATGGGGGACAATCACTGAAGCTTTCTTT. It specifies CASSLWGTITEAFF. Together with reference TRBV7-9 and TRBJ1-1, the CDR3 gives the full variable domain: DTGVSQNPRHKITKRGQNVTFRCDPISEHNRLYWYRQTLGQGPEFLTYFQNEAQLEKSRLLSDRFSAERPKGSFSTLEIQRTEQGDSAMYLCASSLWGTITEAFFGQGTRLTVV.

The rearrangement uses TRBV6-5 and TRBJ2-7; D perhaps matches TRBD1 (6 bases). Per germline, CDR1 MNHEY and CDR2 SVGAGI. CDR3 length equals 13 residues. The ends were cut back, 7 bases at V and 7 bases at J, with 17 bases in the middle. Here the CDR3 reads CASTLVQGSEQYF. The CDR3 DNA sequence: TGTGCCAGCACCCTCGTACAGGGCTCGGAGCAGTACTTC.

The rearrangement joins TRBV28 to TRBJ1-1; D unclear. The CDR3 has 15 residues. The V gene lost 6 bases and the J gene lost 0 bases, with 14 bases spanning the gap. The germline CDR1 and CDR2 sequences are MDHEN and SYDVKM. CDR3: CASSFLGALNTEAFF. Written as DNA, the CDR3 is TGTGCCAGCAGCTTCTTGGGCGCCTTGAACACTGAAGCTTTCTTT.

The chain links TRBV4-3 to TRBJ2-3; tentatively, D is TRBD2 (5 bases). This CDR3 has 15 residues. Trimming pared 8 bases from V and 4 bases from J, leaving 19 bases between. CDR1 is LGHNA, CDR2 YSLEER, per germline. The CDR3 spells CASQPSGVVADTQYF. The DNA of the CDR3 is TGCGCCAGCCAACCCAGCGGAGTTGTGGCAGATACGCAGTATTTT.

The table lists this clone with a few counts. The J gene is TRBJ1-1, the V gene TRBV29-1, with D possibly TRBD1 on 6 matching bases. V was clipped by 5 bases and J by 7 bases, with 17 bases between them. The CDR3 has 13 amino acids. Per the germline V gene, CDR1 is SQVTM and CDR2 is ANQGSEA. CDR3 amino acids: CSVIRGTRSEAFF. CDR3 DNA sequence: TGCAGCGTTATCAGGGGCACCAGGAGTGAAGCTTTCTTT.

J is TRBJ2-1 and V is TRBV15; no clear D. CDR1 is LNHNV and CDR2 is YYDKDF in the germline V gene (reference sequence). V was shortened by 0 bases and J by 11 bases, with 8 bases between the two germline ends. The CDR3 runs to 12 residues. The CDR3 loop reads CATSRENSKQFF. In DNA form, the CDR3 reads TGTGCCACCAGCAGAGAGAACAGTAAGCAGTTCTTC. Full variable domain (outside the CDR3, taken from reference TRBV15 and TRBJ2-1): DAMVIQNPRYQVTQFGKPVTLSCSQTLNHNVMYWYQQKSSQAPKLLFHYYDKDFNNEADTPDNFQSRRPNTSFCFLDIRSPGLGDTAMYLCATSRENSKQFFGPGTRLTVL.

The CDR3, as DNA: TGTGCCAGCAGCGTGACTAGCGGGAGCGATACGCAGTATTTT. Amino acids: CASSVTSGSDTQYF. The chain employs TRBV7-8 and TRBJ2-3; the match to TRBD2 covers 12 bases. The ends lost 5 bases at V and 6 bases at J; junction bases unmatched: 3. The CDR3 sequence is 14 residues long. Germline V gene sequence: CDR1 SGHVS, CDR2 FQNEAQ. Full variable domain (remainder filled in from reference TRBV7-8 and TRBJ2-3): GAGVSQSPRYKVAKRGQDVALRCDPISGHVSLFWYQQALGQGPEFLTYFQNEAQLDKSGLPSDRFFAERPEGSVSTLKIQRTQQEDSAVYLCASSVTSGSDTQYFGPGTRLTVL.

With respect to this clone: Other DNA sequences in this sample translate to the same CDR3. The genes are TRBV28 and TRBJ2-5; D might be TRBD1 (6 bases). This CDR3 has 13 amino acids. The germline V gene encodes CDR1 MDHEN and CDR2 SYDVKM. Trimming left V 5 bases short and J 4 bases short, with 11 bases between. The CDR3 nucleotides read TGTGCCAGCAGTCTAACAGGGTCAGAGACCCAGTACTTC. Protein: CASSLTGSETQYF.

The chain uses TRBV28 and TRBJ1-5, with D perhaps TRBD1 (6 bases). The CDR3 is 14 residues long. V was trimmed by 7 bases and J by 2 bases, leaving 12 bases between them. From germline, CDR1 is MDHEN and CDR2 SYDVKM. As DNA, the CDR3 is TGTGCCAGCAACGGGGGGGCCGGCAATCAGCCCCAGCATTTT. This sequence encodes CASNGGAGNQPQHF.

The CDR3, as DNA: TGTGCCAGCAGCTTGGGACCCAACCTCTACAATGAGCAGTTCTTC. Encoded protein: CASSLGPNLYNEQFF. J is TRBJ2-1 and V is TRBV5-4; D is uncertain. CDR1 is SGHNT and CDR2 is YYREEE in the germline V gene (reference sequence). Deletions cut 0 bases from V and 3 bases from J, with 10 bases between. CDR3 length equals 15 residues.

As to this clone: Within the sample, other DNA sequences also encode this same CDR3. This rearrangement joins TRBV18 to TRBJ2-3, with D unclear. This CDR3 has 13 residues. Trimming cost V 0 bases and J 4 bases, with 5 bases left between them. CDR1 and CDR2 from the germline V gene are KGHSH and LQKENI. CDR3 loop: CASSPPGPDTQYF. The DNA of the CDR3 is TGTGCCAGCTCACCACCCGGGCCAGATACGCAGTATTTT.

V usage is TRBV11-2 and J usage is TRBJ2-2; maybe TRBD1 (6 bases). V was pared by 5 bases and J by 4 bases, with 11 bases between. From germline, CDR1 is SGHAT and CDR2 FQNNGV. This CDR3 is 14 amino acids long. The CDR3 sequence: CASSINRVTGELFF. The CDR3 nucleotides read TGTGCCAGCAGCATAAACAGGGTCACCGGGGAGCTGTTTTTT. Full variable domain (outside the CDR3, taken from reference TRBV11-2 and TRBJ2-2): EAGVAQSPRYKIIEKRQSVAFWCNPISGHATLYWYQQILGQGPKLLIQFQNNGVVDDSQLPKDRFSAERLKGVDSTLKIQPAKLEDSAVYLCASSINRVTGELFFGEGSRLTVL.

Worth noting for this clone: Other nucleotide sequences in the sample specify the same CDR3. The J gene is TRBJ2-5, the V gene TRBV5-1; D remains ambiguous. Looked up from germline, CDR1 is SGHRS and CDR2 is YFSETQ. The germline V and J ends were trimmed by 1 base and 3 bases, with 7 bases remaining between them. This CDR3 is built from 13 residues. DNA of the CDR3: TGCGCCAGCAGCTTGCCGGGCGAAGAGACCCAGTACTTC. Translation gives CASSLPGEETQYF.

This clone was picked up a small number of times. Distinct nucleotide sequences in the sample also encode this CDR3. This chain links TRBV4-1 with TRBJ1-1; D uncertain. V lost 1 base to trimming and J lost 1 base, with 4 bases between them. The CDR3 covers 13 residues. Per the germline V gene, CDR1 is MGHRA and CDR2 is YSYEKL. For the CDR3, the DNA is TGCGCCAGCAGCCAAGCAGGGAACACTGAAGCTTTCTTT. It yields the protein CASSQAGNTEAFF.

This sequence joins TRBV28 and TRBJ1-5; 10 positions agree with TRBD1. Germline V gives CDR1 MDHEN, CDR2 SYDVKM. This CDR3 region has 16 residues. V was pared by 5 bases and J by 2 bases, with 6 bases of the junction left unmatched. CDR3 sequence: CASSVSGTGGNQPQHF. CDR3 bases: TGTGCCAGCAGTGTGTCCGGGACAGGGGGCAATCAGCCCCAGCATTTT.

The chain is built from TRBV19 and TRBJ1-2; tentative D call: TRBD1 (5 bases). V lost 5 bases, J lost 8 bases, and 15 bases lay in between. This CDR3 has 13 amino acids. CDR1 and CDR2 (germline): LNHDA, SQIVND (reference sequence). CDR3 in DNA: TGTGCCAGTAGTCGGGGACCCGGCGGGGGCTACACCTTC. Its protein is CASSRGPGGGYTF.

This chain uses TRBV6-5 with TRBJ1-3; D is possibly TRBD1 (6 bases). The V gene's germline CDR1 is MNHEY and CDR2 SVGAGI. This CDR3 is built from 15 residues. V was trimmed by 2 bases and J by 0 bases, leaving 8 bases between them. DNA for the CDR3: TGTGCCAGCAGTTACGGGACAAGCTCTGGAAACACCATATATTTT. This encodes CASSYGTSSGNTIYF.

The V call is TRBV10-3, the J call TRBJ2-7, with TRBD2 matching 14 bases. Per the germline V gene, CDR1 is ENHRY and CDR2 is SYGVKD. The CDR3 is made up of 19 amino acids. V dropped 8 bases and J dropped 2; count of bases not matched to a gene: 17. The CDR3 loop reads CAISEVWGTSGSGAYEQYF. The DNA for the CDR3 is TGTGCCATCTCCGAGGTGTGGGGGACTAGCGGGAGTGGGGCCTACGAGCAGTACTTC.

This chain links TRBV28 with TRBJ2-7; D call uncertain. V was pared by 7 bases and J by 3 bases, with 22 bases between. The germline V gene has CDR1 MDHEN and CDR2 SYDVKM. The CDR3 length is 16 residues. CDR3 in amino acids: CASTPRALRLYYEQYF. CDR3 nucleotides: TGTGCCAGCACACCAAGGGCTCTTAGGCTTTACTACGAGCAGTACTTC.

For this clone: The same CDR3 also results from other DNA sequences found in this sample. CDR3 bases: TGTGCCAGCAGCCCGGACAGGGATTATGGCTACACCTTC. This encodes CASSPDRDYGYTF. This rearrangement joins TRBV5-4 to TRBJ1-2, with TRBD1 identical over 8 bases. V was clipped by 4 bases and J by 5 bases; unmatched bases: 4. Germline CDR1 and CDR2: SGHNT and YYREEE (reference sequence). CDR3 length: 13 residues.

The V gene is TRBV15, the J gene TRBJ2-3, with 8 positions matching TRBD2. The CDR3 contains 14 residues. Germline V gene sequence: CDR1 LNHNV, CDR2 YYDKDF (reference sequence). The trim removed 4 bases at V and 6 bases at J, leaving 6 bases unmatched. The DNA of the CDR3 is TGTGCCACCAGCACCGGGAGGGCGAGGGATACGCAGTATTTT. This gives the protein CATSTGRARDTQYF.

V usage is TRBV7-2 and J usage is TRBJ2-1; D uncertain. CDR1 and CDR2 (germline): SGHTA, FQGNSA. Trimming took off 0 bases at V and 8 bases at J, with 23 bases between the two ends. This CDR3 is 18 amino acids long. The CDR3 sequence: CASSLARGLRSLGDEQFF. The CDR3 region has the DNA TGTGCCAGCAGCTTAGCCCGTGGTCTTCGATCATTAGGCGATGAGCAGTTCTTC.

The sample holds one count of this clone. The CDR3 is CASSLVGLYNEQFF. The CDR3 DNA follows: TGTGCCAGCAGCTTAGTTGGTCTGTACAATGAGCAGTTCTTC. The chain couples TRBV7-2 to TRBJ2-1, with D hard to call. This CDR3 has 14 residues. The germline gives CDR1 SGHTA, CDR2 FQGNSA. V shed 1 base and J shed 4 bases, with 8 bases lying between them. Full variable domain (remainder filled in from reference TRBV7-2 and TRBJ2-1): GAGVSQSPSNKVTEKGKDVELRCDPISGHTALYWYRQSLGQGLEFLIYFQGNSAPDKSGLPSDRFSAERTGGSVSTLTIQRTQQEDSAVYLCASSLVGLYNEQFFGPGTRLTVL.